The clone carrying this T cell receptor beta chain turned up a few times. The antigen is undetermined. The data were obtained in a study of T-cell memory formation after mild COVID-19. Study-level information: Largely donor-specific TCR clusters were found.

Study-wide points: Clones contracting over day 15 to 85 were CD4/CD8 balanced, with later expanders leaning CD4+. Shrinking CD4+ clones resided mostly in CM and EM, and CD8+ ones in EMRA.

TCRdb reprocessed the 5' RACE reads via MiXCR and lists one record per CDR3 protein. There are about 440,000 distinct CDR3 sequences in the sample; 20% occur only once, and approximately 8.1% lies in the top ten. The CDR3 has 15 amino acids. Germline-derived CDR1 and CDR2 are LGHNA and YNFKEQ. V was shortened by 0 bases and J by 4 bases, with 10 bases between the two germline ends. The sequencing sample was made of PBMCs or a T cell subset sorted from them (not recorded which). The V and J genes are TRBV4-2 and TRBJ2-1; D is perhaps TRBD1 (6 bases). The TCR comes from an adult woman who had mild COVID-19 (a few samples of this study predate the infection). Cell type and time point are not known. The DNA of the CDR3 is TGTGCCAGCAGCCAAGATATGAGGGGGTACAATGAGCAGTTCTTC. Translated: CASSQDMRGYNEQFF.